The 25 T cell receptor beta chains below all came from one sample that was sequenced in a study of vaccination and CD4 T cells after COVID-19. Documented treatment: roughly 11-day PBMC culture with coronavirus spike peptide pools or control peptides (ViraFEST assay). Their antigens are not known. The Oncomine TCR Beta short-read assay sequenced DNA from cultured CD4+ T cells. TCRdb re-derived calls from the PCR reads in MiXCR, one entry per CDR3 protein. The data show 10,000 to 15,000 distinct CDR3 sequences, more than 30% seen once. The source material was cultured CD4+ T cells from blood. These receptors all come from a human donor with COVID-19.

A remark on this clonotype: One junction end does not reproduce the germline sequence, and a read error may be involved. The chain recombines TRBV15 with TRBJ1-5, with D perhaps TRBD1 (5 bases). CDR3 size: 15 residues. Germline V CDR1 and CDR2: LNHNV, YYDKDF (reference sequence). CDR3 residues: CAASTEPGSNQPQHF. The CDR3 DNA reads TGTGCCGCCAGCACTGAACCAGGGAGCAATCAGCCCCAGCATTTT.

This clonotype is medium-sized. The gene calls are TRBV10-3 and TRBJ1-2; TRBD1 aligns across 8 bases. Germline V gives CDR1 ENHRY, CDR2 SYGVKD. The CDR3 length is 15 residues. V was pared by 10 bases and J by 6 bases, with 16 bases of the junction left unmatched. The CDR3 DNA is TGTGCCACCCAACGATCCAGACAGGGGCCTCATGGCTACACCTTC. It encodes CATQRSRQGPHGYTF.

The chain recombines TRBV10-1 with TRBJ2-2; 13 bases line up with TRBD2. The germline V gene encodes CDR1 WNHNN and CDR2 SYGVQD (reference sequence). V shed 8 bases and J 1 base; nucleotides not matched to a gene: 13. The CDR3 length is 19 residues. This chain's CDR3 is CASSDRLTSGGRNTGELFF. CDR3 DNA: TGCGCCAGCTCGGATAGATTGACTAGCGGGGGGCGGAACACCGGGGAGCTGTTTTTT.

The V gene is TRBV5-1, the J gene TRBJ2-7, with a weak D call TRBD2 (6 bases). Germline V CDR1 and CDR2: SGHRS, YFSETQ. The CDR3 loop spans 15 amino acids. The V end lost 0 bases, the J end lost 2 bases, and 12 bases lay between the germline ends. CDR3 nucleotide sequence: TGCGCCAGCAGCTTGGCCGGGCGGGGAGCCTACGAGCAGTACTTC. Translating it yields CASSLAGRGAYEQYF.

This clonotype is medium-sized in the sample. The gene calls are TRBV20-1 and TRBJ1-2; TRBD1 matches at 9 bases. This CDR3 is built from 15 residues. The germline V gene encodes CDR1 DFQATT and CDR2 SNEGSKA (reference sequence). Trimming cost V 5 bases and J 4 bases; bases outside gene matches: 11. The CDR3 DNA sequence: TGCAGTGCTGGGTCACCGGGACAGGGAGCCTATGGCTACACCTTC. This sequence encodes CSAGSPGQGAYGYTF.

This clonotype was detected a few times. V and J are TRBV4-3 and TRBJ1-1; maybe TRBD1 (6 bases). The CDR3 is 15 amino acids. Trimming shortened V by 5 bases and J by 7 bases, and 20 bases separated the two germline ends. Germline V gene lookup returns CDR1 LGHNA and CDR2 YSLEER. Written as DNA, the CDR3 is TGCGCCAGCAGCAGCGTGGCTGGGGGCGGGTATGAAGCTTTCTTT. Translation: CASSSVAGGGYEAFF.

The rearrangement uses TRBV5-4 and TRBJ2-3; no clear D gene. Germline CDR1 reads SGHNT; CDR2 reads YYREEE (reference sequence). Trimming removed 0 bases from V and 1 base from J, with 6 bases in between. The CDR3 contains 14 residues. The CDR3 sequence: CASSLEQRTDTQYF. The CDR3 DNA reads as TGTGCCAGCAGCTTGGAACAACGCACAGATACGCAGTATTTT. The variable domain in full, completed from reference TRBV5-4 and TRBJ2-3, reads ETGVTQSPTHLIKTRGQQVTLRCSSQSGHNTVSWYQQALGQGPQFIFQYYREEENGRGNFPPRFSGLQFPNYSSELNVNALELDDSALYLCASSLEQRTDTQYFGPGTRLTVL.

V usage is TRBV6-2 or TRBV6-3 and J usage is TRBJ1-5, with a possible D match to TRBD1 (5 bases). Looked up from germline, CDR1 is MNHEY and CDR2 is SVGEGT. There are 16 residues in the CDR3. V was pared by 7 bases and J by 2 bases, with 18 bases between. CDR3 protein: CASTMGGGAGNQPQHF. CDR3 nucleotides: TGTGCCAGCACCATGGGGGGGGGAGCGGGCAATCAGCCCCAGCATTTT.

The chain recombines TRBV5-1 with TRBJ2-1, with D possibly matching TRBD2 (7 bases). V was clipped by 4 bases and J by 6 bases, with 14 bases between them. Germline assignment: CDR1 SGHRS and CDR2 YFSETQ. This CDR3 comprises 14 residues. The DNA of the CDR3 is TGCGCCAGCAGCGAGGGGGGGCGGATCAATGAGCAGTTCTTC. Protein sequence: CASSEGGRINEQFF.

This clonotype appeared a few times. The rearrangement joins TRBV6-2 or TRBV6-3 to TRBJ1-1, with TRBD1 matching over 7 bases. This CDR3 spans 14 amino acids. Germline CDR1 and CDR2: MNHEY and SVGEGT. V dropped 2 bases and J dropped 1; count of bases not matched to a gene: 1. As DNA, the CDR3 is TGTGCCAGCAGTTACCAGGGGGGGAACACTGAAGCTTTCTTT. It is translated as CASSYQGGNTEAFF.

This clonotype occurred a few times. The chain uses TRBV2 and TRBJ2-7; unclear D gene. This CDR3 contains 13 residues. V shed 8 bases and J shed 5 bases, with 16 bases lying between them. The germline V gene encodes CDR1 SNHLY and CDR2 FYNNEI. The CDR3 nucleotides are TGTGCCAGCGGGGAACAATGGTGGGACGAGCAGTACTTC. It translates to CASGEQWWDEQYF.

This clonotype turned up a few times. The chain has TRBV28 and TRBJ2-3; D perhaps matches TRBD2 (6 bases). Trimming took 11 bases from V and 7 from J, leaving 16 bases between them. The germline V gene has CDR1 MDHEN and CDR2 SYDVKM. This CDR3 has 12 residues. The CDR3, as DNA: TGTGCCGGTGGGGACTCCTTCCATACGCAGTATTTT. It codes for CAGGDSFHTQYF.

The chain has TRBV20-1 and TRBJ2-3; 7 nucleotides agree with TRBD2. This CDR3 region has 14 residues. Germline CDR1 and CDR2: DFQATT and SNEGSKA (reference sequence). V lost 6 bases to trimming and J lost 2 bases; unmatched junction nucleotides: 8. CDR3 loop: CSAISGSPTDTQYF. In nucleotides, the CDR3 is TGCAGTGCCATTAGCGGGTCACCCACAGATACGCAGTATTTT.

This clonotype was detected only a few times. The genes are TRBV24-1 and TRBJ2-3; 9 bases are shared with TRBD1. The J segment lost 0 bases and the V segment lost 4 bases, leaving 1 base of the junction unmatched. CDR1 is KGHDR and CDR2 is SFDVKD in the germline V gene. The CDR3 loop spans 15 amino acids. CDR3 bases: TGTGCCACCAGTGAACAGGGGGCTAGCACAGATACGCAGTATTTT. Translating gives CATSEQGASTDTQYF.

The chain joins TRBV7-2 to TRBJ2-1, with 8 bases identical to TRBD1. This CDR3 contains 15 residues. Germline-derived CDR1 and CDR2 are SGHTA and FQGNSA. Trimming took 1 base from V and 2 from J; bases not matched to a gene: 1. The chain's CDR3 is CASSLGTGPYNEQFF. The CDR3 nucleotides are TGTGCCAGCAGCTTAGGGACAGGGCCCTACAATGAGCAGTTCTTC.

The chain links TRBV7-9 to TRBJ1-1; 7 positions match TRBD1. Germline CDR1 SEHNR, CDR2 FQNEAQ (reference sequence). CDR3 length: 15 residues. Losses at the gene ends were 4 bases for V and 11 bases for J; bases not matched to a gene: 16. CDR3 DNA sequence: TGTGCCAGCAGCTCCTCCGGGACAGAGCCTTATAGGGCTTTCTTT. The encoded protein is CASSSSGTEPYRAFF.

This clonotype was counted a single time. The V call is TRBV12-5, the J call TRBJ1-2; weak D call: TRBD1 (6 bases). V was trimmed by 5 bases and J by 6 bases, leaving 16 bases between them. CDR1 and CDR2 (germline): LGHNT, FRNRAP. This CDR3 region has 14 residues. CDR3: CASGPTGAADGYTF. The DNA of the CDR3 is TGTGCTAGTGGTCCCACGGGGGCTGCGGATGGCTACACCTTC. The full variable domain, with the rest looked up from reference TRBV12-5 and TRBJ1-2, is DARVTQTPRHKVTEMGQEVTMRCQPILGHNTVFWYRQTMMQGLELLAYFRNRAPLDDSGMPKDRFSAEMPDATLATLKIQPSEPRDSAVYFCASGPTGAADGYTFGSGTRLTVV.

Only a few counts were recorded for this clonotype. The chain uses TRBV6-5 and TRBJ1-5; no clear D gene. CDR1 and CDR2 from the germline V gene are MNHEY and SVGAGI. This CDR3 is 16 amino acids long. The V and J ends lost 1 base and 0 bases respectively, with 10 bases between them. CDR3 DNA: TGTGCCAGCAGTTACTATGGCAGTAATAGCAATCAGCCCCAGCATTTT. Encoded protein: CASSYYGSNSNQPQHF.

This chain joins TRBV10-3 and TRBJ2-3, with 8 bases lining up with TRBD2. Unmatched junction bases numbered 3, after V lost 0 bases and J lost 4 bases. In germline, CDR1 is ENHRY, CDR2 SYGVKD. This CDR3 region has 15 residues. CDR3 nucleotide sequence: TGTGCCATCAGTGAGTCAACGGGGGGGTCAGATACGCAGTATTTT. Protein sequence: CAISESTGGSDTQYF.

This clonotype was seen a few times. This chain connects TRBV5-4 to TRBJ2-1, with 10 bases identical to TRBD2. Germline CDR1 reads SGHNT; CDR2 reads YYREEE (reference sequence). The J segment lost 7 bases and the V segment lost 4 bases, leaving 5 bases of the junction unmatched. CDR3 length: 14 amino acids. The CDR3 nucleotides read TGTGCCAGCAGCCCTCGGACTAGCGGAAATGAGCAGTTCTTC. It codes for CASSPRTSGNEQFF.

Here the CDR3 DNA reads TGTGCCATCAGTGTATGGGGACCTGGCAATGAGCAGTTCTTC. Its translation: CAISVWGPGNEQFF. The rearrangement links TRBV10-3 to TRBJ2-1; D assignment may be TRBD1 or TRBD2 (5 bases each). Trimming removed 4 bases from V and 6 bases from J, with 13 bases in between. CDR3 size: 14 residues. From germline, CDR1 is ENHRY and CDR2 SYGVKD.

This clonotype was detected a few times. The chain carries TRBV7-3 and TRBJ2-7; unclear D gene. This CDR3 comprises 13 residues. Trimming took 5 bases from V and 2 from J, leaving 10 bases between them. Germline CDR1 SGHTA, CDR2 FQGTGA. DNA for the CDR3: TGTGCCAGCAGCCTCCAGGCTACCTACGAGCAGTACTTC. It codes for CASSLQATYEQYF.

This clonotype was observed once. The chain recombines TRBV21-1 with TRBJ2-7; the table's D call, TRBD1, was not checked against the DNA. TRBV21-1 is described as a pseudogene. This CDR3 is built from 16 residues. This chain's CDR3 is CASSDPFTGQFYEQYF. The DNA for the CDR3 is TGTGCCAGCAGCGACCCCTTTACGGGACAGTTCTACGAGCAGTACTTC.

The rearrangement links TRBV27 to TRBJ1-4; D gene ambiguous. The CDR3 is made up of 14 amino acids. The V and J ends lost 3 bases and 11 bases respectively, with 16 bases between them. Germline V lookup: CDR1 MNHEY, CDR2 SMNVEV (reference sequence). CDR3 bases: TGTGCCAGCAGTTTCCGGGAGGAGGGTGGGAAACTGTTTTTT. Translation: CASSFREEGGKLFF.

The rearrangement joins TRBV6-1 to TRBJ1-2, with D perhaps TRBD1 (6 bases). This CDR3 is 13 amino acids long. Deletions cut 6 bases from V and 6 bases from J, with 14 bases between. Germline lookup yields CDR1 MNHNS and CDR2 SASEGT. CDR3 in amino acids: CASSPQGSNGYTF. The CDR3 nucleotides read TGTGCCAGCAGCCCCCAGGGGAGCAATGGCTACACCTTC.